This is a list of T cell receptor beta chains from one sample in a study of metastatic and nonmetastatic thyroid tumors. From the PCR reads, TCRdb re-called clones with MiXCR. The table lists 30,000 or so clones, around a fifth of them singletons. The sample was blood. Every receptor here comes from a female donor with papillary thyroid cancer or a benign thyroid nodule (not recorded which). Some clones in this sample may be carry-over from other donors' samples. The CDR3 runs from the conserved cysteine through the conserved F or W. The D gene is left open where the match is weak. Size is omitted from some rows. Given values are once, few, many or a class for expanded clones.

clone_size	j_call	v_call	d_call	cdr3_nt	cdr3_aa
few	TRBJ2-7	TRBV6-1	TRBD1	TGTGCCAGCAGACCGACAGGGGGTACCTACTACGAGCAGTACTTC	CASRPTGGTYYEQYF
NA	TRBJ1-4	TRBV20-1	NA	TGCAGTGCTAGAGAAACGGGTGGTGCGGATGAAAAACTGTTTTTT	CSARETGGADEKLFF
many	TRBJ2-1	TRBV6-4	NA	TGTGCCAGCAGTCACCGACTTGCTGACGGCTCCAATGAGCAGTTCTTC	CASSHRLADGSNEQFF
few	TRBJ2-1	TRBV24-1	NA	TGTGCCACCAGCCCTACCGGGAGTCTCGCCAATGAGCAGTTCTTC	CATSPTGSLANEQFF
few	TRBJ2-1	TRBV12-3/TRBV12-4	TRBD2	TGTGCCAGCAGGTACAGGGGCGGGGGGGGCAATGAGCAGTTCTTC	CASRYRGGGGNEQFF
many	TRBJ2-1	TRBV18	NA	TGTGCCAGCTCACCTAACCCAGGGGATTACAATGAGCAGTTCTTC	CASSPNPGDYNEQFF
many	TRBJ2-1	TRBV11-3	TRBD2	TGTGCCAGCAGTCCTTCTATAGCGGGGGGACCCCCTGGGCAGTTCTTC	CASSPSIAGGPPGQFF
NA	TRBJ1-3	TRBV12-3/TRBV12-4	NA	TGTGCCAGCAGTTTAACAGGGACTGGAAACACCATATATTTT	CASSLTGTGNTIYF
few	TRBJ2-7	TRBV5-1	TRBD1	TGCGCCAGCAGCTATTCCGGGACAGGGGTCGAGCAGTACTTC	CASSYSGTGVEQYF
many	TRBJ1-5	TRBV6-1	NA	TGTGCCAGCAGTGAACGACCAGGGGTCCAGCCCCAGCATTTT	CASSERPGVQPQHF
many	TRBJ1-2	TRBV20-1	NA	TGCAGTGCTAGAACCCAGGCCTTTAACTATGGCTACACCTTC	CSARTQAFNYGYTF
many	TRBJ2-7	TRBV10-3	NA	TGTGCCATCAGTGACCCCGGAAGAATCTACGAGCAGTACTTC	CAISDPGRIYEQYF
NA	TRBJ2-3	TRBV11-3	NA	TGTGCCAGCAGCTTAATGGCGGACACAGATACGCAGTATTTT	CASSLMADTDTQYF
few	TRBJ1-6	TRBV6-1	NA	TGTGCCAGCAGTGAAATACAGGCTCGCTCCTATAATTCACCCCTCCACTTT	CASSEIQARSYNSPLHF
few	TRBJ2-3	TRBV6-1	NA	TGTGCCAGCAGTGAAGCTGGCGGAGTCACAGATACGCAGTATTTT	CASSEAGGVTDTQYF
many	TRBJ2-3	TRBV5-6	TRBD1	TGTGCCAGCAGCCCCGAGACAGGGTACACAGATACGCAGTATTTT	CASSPETGYTDTQYF
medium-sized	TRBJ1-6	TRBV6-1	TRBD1	TGTGCCAGCAGCCAGGACAGGGATAATTCACCCCTCCACTTT	CASSQDRDNSPLHF
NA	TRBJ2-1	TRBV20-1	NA	TGCAGTGCTAGAGCTCAGGGCACCTACAATGAGCAGTTCTTC	CSARAQGTYNEQFF
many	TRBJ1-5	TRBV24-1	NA	TGTGCCACCAGTGATTCCGCTGGCAATCAGCCCCAGCATTTT	CATSDSAGNQPQHF
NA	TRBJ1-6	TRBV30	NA	TGTGCCTGGAGATCTGCGGGACGCCACTTATTTAATTCACCCCTCCACTTT	CAWRSAGRHLFNSPLHF
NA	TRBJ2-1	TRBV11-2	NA	TGTGCCAGCAGCTTAGGGGGAGCCCAGTTCTTC	CASSLGGAQFF
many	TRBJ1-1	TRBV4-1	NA	TGCGCCAGCAGCCAAGGGATCCTTCGCAGGGTATTGAACACTGAAGCTTTCTTT	CASSQGILRRVLNTEAFF
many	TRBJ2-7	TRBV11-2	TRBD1	TGTGCCAGCAGCCTGTGGGACAGGAGGTACGAGCAGTACTTC	CASSLWDRRYEQYF
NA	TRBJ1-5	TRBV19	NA	TGTGCCAGTAGTATAGGGGAGGCTAGCAATCAGCCCCAGCATTTT	CASSIGEASNQPQHF
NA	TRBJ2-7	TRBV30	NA	TGTGCCTGGAGTCGTGGCGTGAGCTCCTACGAGCAGTACTTC	CAWSRGVSSYEQYF
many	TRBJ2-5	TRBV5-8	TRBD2	TGTGCCAGCAGCTCAGGACGACTAGCAGCGGGGGGGCAAGAGACCCAGTACTTC	CASSSGRLAAGGQETQYF
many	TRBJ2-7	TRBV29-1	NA	TGCAGCACGAGGTCTCCTGGAACCTACGAGCAGTACTTC	CSTRSPGTYEQYF
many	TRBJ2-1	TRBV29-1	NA	TGCAGCGCCGGGACATTTACCTCCTACAATGAGCAGTTCTTC	CSAGTFTSYNEQFF
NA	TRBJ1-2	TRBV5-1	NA	TGCGCCAGCAGCTGGGACAAGTCCTATGGCTACACCTTC	CASSWDKSYGYTF
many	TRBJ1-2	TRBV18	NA	TGTGCCAGCTCACCAGAGTCCGGGGGAATAACGAATGGCTACACCTTC	CASSPESGGITNGYTF
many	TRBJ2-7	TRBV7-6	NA	TGTGCCAGCAGCCCTGGACAAGAGCAGTACTTC	CASSPGQEQYF
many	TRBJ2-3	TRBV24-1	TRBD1	TGTGCCACCAGCCCTACCGCGACAGGGATCACAGATACGCAGTATTTT	CATSPTATGITDTQYF
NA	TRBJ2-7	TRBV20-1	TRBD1	TGCAGTGCTAGAGATCCAGGGACAGGCCGCTACGAGCAGTACTTC	CSARDPGTGRYEQYF
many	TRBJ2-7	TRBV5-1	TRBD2	TGCGCCAGCAGCCAACCGGGAGGGCCCTACGAGCAGTACTTC	CASSQPGGPYEQYF
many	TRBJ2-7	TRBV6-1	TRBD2	TGTGCCAGCAGTTCTATGACTAGCGGGGGGCTTTCCTACGAGCAGTACTTC	CASSSMTSGGLSYEQYF
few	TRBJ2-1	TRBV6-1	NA	TGTGCCGCCGGGGCGGCGCTACCACCCAATGAGCAGTTCTTC	CAAGAALPPNEQFF
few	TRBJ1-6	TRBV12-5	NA	TGTGCTAGCAGCAGCGTCTATAATTCACCCCTCCACTTT	CASSSVYNSPLHF
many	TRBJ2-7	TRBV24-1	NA	TGTGCCACCAGTGACCCACTGAGGGAGCTCGAGCAGTACTTC	CATSDPLRELEQYF
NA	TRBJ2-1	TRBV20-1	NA	TGCAGTGGTGTTTCGACGGTCTACAATGAGCAGTTCTTC	CSGVSTVYNEQFF
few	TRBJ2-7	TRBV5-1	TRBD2	TGCGCCAGCAGCTCGTATTCGGGACTAGCGGGAAACGAGCAGTACTTC	CASSSYSGLAGNEQYF
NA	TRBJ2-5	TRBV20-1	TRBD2	TGCAGTGCTGACCTCCTTAGGACTAGCGGGTACCAAGAGACCCAGTACTTC	CSADLLRTSGYQETQYF
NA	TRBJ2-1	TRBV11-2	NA	TGTGCCAGCAGCTTAGATCTAGACAGCTACAATGAGCAGTTCTTC	CASSLDLDSYNEQFF
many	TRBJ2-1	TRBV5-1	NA	TGCGCCAGCAGCTCCGGATCCGGCTATGAGCAGTTCTTC	CASSSGSGYEQFF
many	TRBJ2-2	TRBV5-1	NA	TGCGCCAGCGGCGAAGGGACAACGAACACCGGGGAGCTGTTTTTT	CASGEGTTNTGELFF
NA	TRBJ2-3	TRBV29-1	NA	TGCAGCGTTGAAGCTGAGGGTCTAGGCCGTGGGCAGTATTTT	CSVEAEGLGRGQYF
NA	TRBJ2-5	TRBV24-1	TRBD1	TGTGCCACCAGTGATTCTGCACCTTCGACAGGGATGGAGACCCAGTACTTC	CATSDSAPSTGMETQYF
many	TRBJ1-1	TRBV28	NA	TGTGCCAGCAGACGGGTATTGTGGGGGAACACTGAAGCTTTCTTT	CASRRVLWGNTEAFF
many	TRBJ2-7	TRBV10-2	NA	TGCGCCAGCATTTCAGACAGAGCCTACGAGCAGTACTTC	CASISDRAYEQYF
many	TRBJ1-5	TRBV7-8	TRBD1	TGTGCCAGCAGCTCCACAGGGGTAAGGAATCAGCCCCAGCATTTT	CASSSTGVRNQPQHF
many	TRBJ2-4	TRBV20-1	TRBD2	TGCAGTGCTAGCCAAGGGGCGGGGGGCTTTGGAAACATTCAGTACTTC	CSASQGAGGFGNIQYF
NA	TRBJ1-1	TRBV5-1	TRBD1	TGCGCCAGCAGCTTGGGAGTGGGACAGGGGGCTAGGGCTTTCTTT	CASSLGVGQGARAFF
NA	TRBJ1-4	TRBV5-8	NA	TGTGCCAGCAGCCCGGACAGAAGTGAAAAACTGTTTTTT	CASSPDRSEKLFF
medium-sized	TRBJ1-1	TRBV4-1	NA	TGCGCCAGCAGCCCGAACCAGGGACCGAACACTGAAGCTTTCTTT	CASSPNQGPNTEAFF